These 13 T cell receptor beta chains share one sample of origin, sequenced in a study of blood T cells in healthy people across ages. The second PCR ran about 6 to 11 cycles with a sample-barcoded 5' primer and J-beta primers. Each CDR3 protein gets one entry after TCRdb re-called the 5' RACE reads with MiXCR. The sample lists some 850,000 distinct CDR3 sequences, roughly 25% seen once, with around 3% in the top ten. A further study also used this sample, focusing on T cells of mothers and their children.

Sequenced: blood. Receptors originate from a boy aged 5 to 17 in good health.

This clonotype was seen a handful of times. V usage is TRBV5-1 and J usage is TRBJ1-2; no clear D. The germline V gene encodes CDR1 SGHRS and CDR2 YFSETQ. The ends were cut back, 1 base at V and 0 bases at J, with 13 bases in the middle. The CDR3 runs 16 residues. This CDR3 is CASSLSVREANYGYTF. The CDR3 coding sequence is TGCGCCAGCAGCTTGTCGGTCCGAGAAGCTAACTATGGCTACACCTTC.

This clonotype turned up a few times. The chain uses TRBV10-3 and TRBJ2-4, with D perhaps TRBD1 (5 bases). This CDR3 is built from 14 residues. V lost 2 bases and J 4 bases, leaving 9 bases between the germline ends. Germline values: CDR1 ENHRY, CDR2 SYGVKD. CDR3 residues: CAISEPTEKNIQYF. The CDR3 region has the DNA TGTGCCATCAGTGAGCCGACAGAAAAAAACATTCAGTACTTC.

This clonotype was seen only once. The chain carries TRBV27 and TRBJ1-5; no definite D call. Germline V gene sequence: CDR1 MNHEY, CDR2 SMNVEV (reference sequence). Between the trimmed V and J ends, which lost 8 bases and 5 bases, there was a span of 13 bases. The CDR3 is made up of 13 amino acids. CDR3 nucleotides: TGTGCCAGCGGGTTTCGATTTGATCAGCCCCAGCATTTT. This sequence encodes CASGFRFDQPQHF.

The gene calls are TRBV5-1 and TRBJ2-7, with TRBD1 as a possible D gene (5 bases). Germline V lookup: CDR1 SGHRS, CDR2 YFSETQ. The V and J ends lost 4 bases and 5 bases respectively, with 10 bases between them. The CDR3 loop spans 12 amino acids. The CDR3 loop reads CASSPPGHEQYF. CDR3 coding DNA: TGCGCCAGCAGCCCACCAGGGCACGAGCAGTACTTC.

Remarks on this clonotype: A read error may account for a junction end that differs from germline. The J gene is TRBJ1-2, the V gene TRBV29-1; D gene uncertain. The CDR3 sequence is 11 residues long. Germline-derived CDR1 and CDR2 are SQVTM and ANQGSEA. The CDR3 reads CSAREDYAYTF. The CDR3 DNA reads TGCAGCGCTAGGGAAGACTATGCCTACACCTTC.

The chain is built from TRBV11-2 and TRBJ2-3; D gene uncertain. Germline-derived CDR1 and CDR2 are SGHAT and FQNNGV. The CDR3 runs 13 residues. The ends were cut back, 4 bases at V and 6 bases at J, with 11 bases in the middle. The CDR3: CASSYWTSDTQYF. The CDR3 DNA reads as TGTGCCAGCAGCTATTGGACGTCCGATACGCAGTATTTT.

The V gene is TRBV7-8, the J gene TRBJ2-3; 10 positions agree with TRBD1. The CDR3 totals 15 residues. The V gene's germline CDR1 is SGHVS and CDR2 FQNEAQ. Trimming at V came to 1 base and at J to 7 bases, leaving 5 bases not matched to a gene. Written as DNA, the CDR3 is TGTGCCAGCAGCTTAGAGGGACAGGGGATACATACGCAGTATTTT. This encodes CASSLEGQGIHTQYF.

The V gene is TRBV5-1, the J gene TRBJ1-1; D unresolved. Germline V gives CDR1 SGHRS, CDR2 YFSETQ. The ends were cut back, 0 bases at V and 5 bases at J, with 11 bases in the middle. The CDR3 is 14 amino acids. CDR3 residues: CASSLVRAGTEAFF. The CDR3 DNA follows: TGCGCCAGCAGCTTGGTAAGGGCAGGAACTGAAGCTTTCTTT.

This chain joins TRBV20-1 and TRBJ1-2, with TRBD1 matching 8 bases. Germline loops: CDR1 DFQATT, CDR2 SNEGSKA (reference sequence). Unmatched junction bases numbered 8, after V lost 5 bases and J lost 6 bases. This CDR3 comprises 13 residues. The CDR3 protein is CSARRTGTHGYTF. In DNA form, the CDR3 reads TGCAGTGCTCGTCGGACAGGGACCCATGGCTACACCTTC.

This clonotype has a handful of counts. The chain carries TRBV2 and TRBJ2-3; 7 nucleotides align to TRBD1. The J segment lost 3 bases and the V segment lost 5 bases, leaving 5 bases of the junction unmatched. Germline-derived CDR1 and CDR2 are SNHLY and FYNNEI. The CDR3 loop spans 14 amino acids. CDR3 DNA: TGTGCCAGCAGTTTTGACAGGGCTACAGATACGCAGTATTTT. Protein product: CASSFDRATDTQYF.

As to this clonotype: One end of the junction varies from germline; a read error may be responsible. This chain's CDR3 is CSARGTSGYSNEQYF. CDR3 sequence (DNA): TGCAGTGCTAGAGGTACTAGCGGGTACTCCAACGAGCAGTACTTC. The V call is TRBV20-1, the J call TRBJ2-7; the match to TRBD2 covers 9 bases. Germline assignment: CDR1 DFQATT and CDR2 SNEGSKA (reference sequence). The CDR3 is made up of 15 amino acids.

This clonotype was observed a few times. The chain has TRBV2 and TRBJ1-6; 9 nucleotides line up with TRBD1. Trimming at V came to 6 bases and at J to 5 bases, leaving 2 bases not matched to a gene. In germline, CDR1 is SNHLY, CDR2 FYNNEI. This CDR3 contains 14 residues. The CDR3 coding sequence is TGTGCCAGCAGAGACAGGGGGGATAATTCACCCCTCCACTTT. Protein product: CASRDRGDNSPLHF. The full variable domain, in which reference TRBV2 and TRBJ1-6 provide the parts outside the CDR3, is EPEVTQTPSHQVTQMGQEVILRCVPISNHLYFYWYRQILGQKVEFLVSFYNNEISEKSEIFDDQFSVERPDGSNFTLKIRSTKLEDSAMYFCASRDRGDNSPLHFGNGTRLTVT.

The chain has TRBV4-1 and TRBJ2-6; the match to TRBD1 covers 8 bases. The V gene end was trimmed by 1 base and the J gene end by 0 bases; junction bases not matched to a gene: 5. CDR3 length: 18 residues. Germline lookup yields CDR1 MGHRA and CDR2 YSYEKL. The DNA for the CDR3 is TGCGCCAGCAGCCAAGGTCCGACAGGGGTCTCTGGGGCCAACGTCCTGACTTTC. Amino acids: CASSQGPTGVSGANVLTF.